Listed here are 19 T cell receptor beta chains from one sample, sequenced in a study of blood T cells in healthy people across ages (dated by TCRdb to about 2015). Libraries were constructed by 5' RACE. Sequencing was carried out with an Illumina HiSeq 2500. A second PCR of about 6 to 11 cycles was run with a J-beta primer mix and a sample-barcoded 5' primer. TCRdb applied fastp at Q25 and MiXCR to the public reads, then kept only in-frame beta chains. Rows are unified per CDR3 protein, each entry keeping the most common DNA and genes. This sample lists around 1.5 million distinct CDR3 sequences; 30% to 35% were detected once. The ten largest clonotypes hold approximately 10% of the sample. Material: blood. Every receptor here comes from a woman aged 25 to 45 in good health.

The chain couples TRBV7-9 to TRBJ1-4, with 7 bases lining up with TRBD1. The CDR3 totals 16 residues. Trimming at V came to 0 bases and at J to 7 bases, leaving 8 bases not matched to a gene. Germline V gene data show CDR1 as SEHNR and CDR2 as FQNEAQ (reference sequence). The CDR3 here is CASSLALDQGGEKLFF. The DNA of the CDR3 is TGTGCCAGCAGCTTAGCTTTGGATCAGGGGGGTGAAAAACTGTTTTTT. Using reference TRBV7-9 and TRBJ1-4 for the parts outside the CDR3, the full variable domain is DTGVSQNPRHKITKRGQNVTFRCDPISEHNRLYWYRQTLGQGPEFLTYFQNEAQLEKSRLLSDRFSAERPKGSFSTLEIQRTEQGDSAMYLCASSLALDQGGEKLFFGSGTQLSVL.

This clonotype was detected only a few times. The CDR3 region is CASSKQGPQHF. The CDR3 DNA reads as TGTGCCAGCAGTAAACAGGGTCCCCAGCATTTT. The chain is built from TRBV6-6 and TRBJ1-5, with D maybe TRBD1 (6 bases). Trimming cost V 5 bases and J 10 bases, with 9 bases left between them. The CDR3 runs 11 residues. In germline, CDR1 is MNHNY, CDR2 SVGAGI (reference sequence).

CDR3 DNA: TGTGCCAGCAGCCGAGGTGGCTCCGGAGGAGCTAACTATGGCTACACCTTC. It codes for CASSRGGSGGANYGYTF. The chain combines TRBV14 with TRBJ1-2, with D uncertain. V dropped 4 bases and J dropped 0 bases, with 18 bases sitting between them. CDR1 SGHDN and CDR2 FVKESK come from the germline V gene. This CDR3 contains 17 residues.

The chain joins TRBV12-3 or TRBV12-4 to TRBJ2-3; TRBD2 matches at 10 bases. J gave up 0 bases and V 0 bases, and 3 bases lay outside the gene matches. The CDR3 runs to 17 residues. CDR3 protein: CASSLATSGSSTDTQYF. The CDR3 DNA is TGTGCCAGCAGTTTAGCGACTAGCGGGTCTAGCACAGATACGCAGTATTTT.

This clonotype was seen repeatedly, ten times or more. The chain has TRBV10-3 and TRBJ2-7; 10 bases agree with TRBD1. Germline CDR1 and CDR2: ENHRY and SYGVKD. V shed 6 bases, J shed 2 bases, and the junction held 7 bases outside the gene matches. CDR3 length: 15 residues. CDR3 DNA sequence: TGTGCCATCAGGGACGACAGGGGGCACACCTACGAGCAGTACTTC. Translation: CAIRDDRGHTYEQYF.

The chain uses TRBV9 and TRBJ1-2, with D maybe TRBD1 (5 bases). CDR3 size: 16 residues. V gave up 0 bases and J gave up 2 bases, with 14 bases separating them. CDR1 and CDR2 (germline): SGDLS, YYNGEE. Here the CDR3 DNA reads TGTGCCAGCAGCGTAGATAATAGACGGGGGAACTATGGCTACACCTTC. It encodes CASSVDNRRGNYGYTF.

The chain carries TRBV3-1 and TRBJ2-2; unclear D gene. Germline V gene sequence: CDR1 LGHDT, CDR2 YNNKEL (reference sequence). V lost 1 base and J lost 4, with 4 bases in between. This CDR3 spans 13 amino acids. CDR3 protein: CASSQASTGELFF. The CDR3 bases are TGTGCCAGCAGCCAAGCATCCACCGGGGAGCTGTTTTTT. Full variable domain (outside the CDR3, taken from reference TRBV3-1 and TRBJ2-2): DTAVSQTPKYLVTQMGNDKSIKCEQNLGHDTMYWYKQDSKKFLKIMFSYNNKELIINETVPNRFSPKSPDKAHLNLHINSLELGDSAVYFCASSQASTGELFFGEGSRLTVL.

A note on this clonotype: Relative to the germline gene, one junction end is altered; a read error may explain this. The chain combines TRBV4-1 with TRBJ2-1; the match to TRBD2 covers 13 bases. The CDR3 totals 17 residues. Germline V CDR1 and CDR2: MGHRA, YSYEKL. The DNA of the CDR3 is TGCGCCAGCAGCCAAGGATGGGCGGGACTAGCGGGGAATGAGCAGATCTTC. Protein product: CASSQGWAGLAGNEQIF.

This rearrangement joins TRBV5-1 to TRBJ1-2; D might be TRBD1 (6 bases). Looked up from germline, CDR1 is SGHRS and CDR2 is YFSETQ. V lost 4 bases, J lost 5 bases, and 15 bases lay in between. The length of the CDR3 is 14 residues. Here the CDR3 reads CASSPEGGPYGYTF. The CDR3 coding sequence is TGCGCCAGCAGCCCCGAGGGGGGTCCATATGGCTACACCTTC.

This clonotype was counted many times. The rearrangement joins TRBV5-1 to TRBJ2-1; no definite D call. The CDR3 covers 14 residues. Germline assignment: CDR1 SGHRS and CDR2 YFSETQ. V lost 6 bases, J lost 0 bases, and 10 bases lay in between. The DNA for the CDR3 is TGCGCCAGCACTCTGGCAGGCTCCTACAATGAGCAGTTCTTC. It yields the protein CASTLAGSYNEQFF.

The rearrangement joins TRBV20-1 to TRBJ1-6; D gene unclear. Germline loops: CDR1 DFQATT, CDR2 SNEGSKA (reference sequence). Trimming stripped 0 bases from V and 9 bases from J, with 12 bases between. The CDR3 totals 14 residues. CDR3 residues: CSARDRRGSSPLHF. The CDR3 DNA sequence: TGCAGTGCTAGAGATCGACGGGGTAGTTCACCCCTCCACTTT.

This clonotype has at least ten counts. The V call is TRBV7-2, the J call TRBJ2-5; D gene uncertain. The CDR3 totals 16 residues. The V gene's germline CDR1 is SGHTA and CDR2 FQGNSA. Trimming took off 4 bases at V and 5 bases at J, with 20 bases between the two ends. CDR3 amino acids: CASSSLPGHWRETQYF. In DNA, the CDR3 is TGTGCCAGCAGCTCTCTACCGGGCCACTGGCGGGAGACCCAGTACTTC.

This CDR3 is CATSDRGRDEAFF. CDR3 coding DNA: TGTGCCACCAGTGACCGAGGGAGGGACGAAGCTTTCTTT. The gene calls are TRBV24-1 and TRBJ1-1; possible D gene TRBD1, 5 bases. Germline values: CDR1 KGHDR, CDR2 SFDVKD. CDR3 length: 13 residues. The V gene lost 4 bases and the J gene lost 8 bases, with 13 bases spanning the gap.

The genes are TRBV6-1 and TRBJ2-2; perhaps TRBD2 as D (5 bases). The CDR3 totals 13 residues. V gave up 2 bases and J gave up 5 bases, with 6 bases separating them. Looked up from germline, CDR1 is MNHNS and CDR2 is SASEGT. CDR3 amino acids: CASSETGTGELFF. The CDR3 DNA follows: TGTGCCAGCAGTGAAACGGGGACCGGGGAGCTGTTTTTT.

The chain is built from TRBV20-1 and TRBJ1-2; TRBD1 matches 9 bases. From germline, CDR1 is DFQATT and CDR2 SNEGSKA (reference sequence). J lost 3 bases, V lost 2 bases, and 4 bases had no gene match. The CDR3 runs 14 residues. The CDR3 sequence: CSARRQGDHYGYTF. CDR3 coding DNA: TGCAGTGCTAGACGACAGGGGGATCACTATGGCTACACCTTC.

This chain connects TRBV10-3 to TRBJ2-7; the D is unclear. The germline CDR1 and CDR2 sequences are ENHRY and SYGVKD. This CDR3 is 13 amino acids long. The ends were cut back, 4 bases at V and 0 bases at J, with 7 bases in the middle. This CDR3 reads CAISAPGSYEQYF. DNA for the CDR3: TGTGCCATCAGTGCCCCCGGCTCCTACGAGCAGTACTTC.

The V gene is TRBV9, the J gene TRBJ1-1; D is undetermined. Trimming removed 4 bases from V and 0 bases from J, with 13 bases in between. Germline loops: CDR1 SGDLS, CDR2 YYNGEE. The length of the CDR3 is 15 residues. The CDR3 here is CASSPTGRVNTEAFF. CDR3 nucleotides: TGTGCCAGCAGCCCCACCGGGAGGGTGAACACTGAAGCTTTCTTT.

This clonotype showed up just a few times. V usage is TRBV20-1 and J usage is TRBJ2-7, with D possibly TRBD2 on 5 matching bases. CDR3 length: 12 residues. Germline CDR1 DFQATT, CDR2 SNEGSKA (reference sequence). The V gene lost 3 bases and the J gene lost 3 bases, with 9 bases spanning the gap. The CDR3 coding sequence is TGCAGTGCTAGGCCTAGCAACTACGAGCAGTACTTC. It encodes CSARPSNYEQYF.

This clonotype appeared a few times. V is TRBV20-1 and J is TRBJ2-1; a possible D gene is TRBD1 (6 bases). The length of the CDR3 is 12 residues. Germline assignment: CDR1 DFQATT and CDR2 SNEGSKA (reference sequence). Trimming removed 6 bases at V and 8 bases at J, with 14 bases between. In DNA, the CDR3 is TGCAGTGCAAATACAGGGTTGTATGAGCAGTTCTTC. Translation: CSANTGLYEQFF.